This TCR beta chain was identified during a study of technical replicates of blood from a handful of donors (TCRdb year 2017). The library was produced with the immunoSEQ multiplex PCR assay. Entries here come from immuneACCESS through TCRdb and include only in-frame sequences with V and J called. Some clones fail to appear in such tables; in the studies checked, an unresolved V gene covers under half of the shortfall, and the cause of the remainder is unknown. Across this sample there are around 69,000 clones, with 88% seen only once. About 4.7% of the sample is in the top ten clones. Notes on this clone: Its antigen is still unknown. Base quality data are lacking; no much larger clone is found one base away.

Between the V and J ends, shortened by 6 bases and 5 bases respectively, the junction contains 13 bases. Based on the germline V gene, the CDR1 and CDR2 sequences are SNHLY and FYNNEI. The CDR3 starts with the cysteine, ends with the phenylalanine, and has 13 residues. Only the CDR3 DNA stays, 39 bases, in frame from base 1. The sequence links TRBV2 to TRBJ1-1; D gene: possibly TRBD1, on 6 matching bases. Sequenced sample: PBMCs. The origin of this receptor is a human donor in good health. Some clones in this sample may be carry-over from other donors' samples. CDR3 reads: CASRAQGLTEAFF. The nucleotide sequence reads as follows: TGTGCCAGCAGGGCCCAGGGGCTGACTGAAGCTTTCTTT.